A selection of T cell receptor beta chains follows, all from one sample in a study of identical twins. TCRdb processed the 5' RACE reads anew with MiXCR; each CDR3 protein has one entry. Of approximately 150,000 distinct CDR3 sequences listed, under 4.5% are singletons. Sequenced material: memory T cells sorted from blood. Every receptor here comes from a man in his late teens or twenties in good health. The CDR3 runs from the conserved cysteine through the conserved F or W. Fields, in order: CDR3 protein, CDR3 DNA, D gene, V gene, J gene, clone size. D genes are given only for firm matches. Where a row states a size, it is once, few, many or the class of an expanded clone; other rows omit it.

cdr3_aa: CASSQDIPAGGIADTQYF
cdr3_nt: TGCGCCAGCAGCCAAGATATCCCGGCGGGAGGGATCGCAGATACGCAGTATTTT
d_call: TRBD2
v_call: TRBV4-3
j_call: TRBJ2-3
clone_size: many

cdr3_aa: CASSGTNTGELFF
cdr3_nt: TGTGCCAGCAGCGGGACTAACACCGGGGAGCTGTTTTTT
d_call: NA
v_call: TRBV6-4
j_call: TRBJ2-2
clone_size: many

cdr3_aa: CSALPLTEASVSYNEQFF
cdr3_nt: TGCAGTGCCTTACCCCTCACCGAAGCCAGTGTTTCCTACAATGAGCAGTTCTTC
d_call: NA
v_call: TRBV20-1
j_call: TRBJ2-1
clone_size: many

cdr3_aa: CASSLEASPLHF
cdr3_nt: TGTGCCAGCAGTTTAGAAGCTTCACCCCTCCACTTT
d_call: NA
v_call: TRBV12-3/TRBV12-4
j_call: TRBJ1-6
clone_size: many

cdr3_aa: CASSYPYGTYIRAFF
cdr3_nt: TGTGCCAGCAGTTACCCATACGGGACTTATATCCGGGCTTTCTTT
d_call: NA
v_call: TRBV6-2/TRBV6-3
j_call: TRBJ1-1
clone_size: NA

cdr3_aa: CASSRSGRSSYNSPLHF
cdr3_nt: TGCGCCAGCAGCCGTTCGGGCCGAAGCTCCTATAATTCACCCCTCCACTTT
d_call: NA
v_call: TRBV5-1
j_call: TRBJ1-6
clone_size: many

cdr3_aa: CASSRTWTGGSETQYF
cdr3_nt: TGTGCCAGCAGCCGAACCTGGACAGGGGGCAGTGAGACCCAGTACTTC
d_call: TRBD1
v_call: TRBV5-6
j_call: TRBJ2-5
clone_size: many

cdr3_aa: CASSPNRGQGRRTDTQYF
cdr3_nt: TGTGCCAGCAGCCCGAACAGGGGACAGGGCCGTAGAACAGATACGCAGTATTTT
d_call: TRBD1
v_call: TRBV7-9
j_call: TRBJ2-3
clone_size: many

cdr3_aa: CASSQDRVDTQYF
cdr3_nt: TGTGCCAGCAGCCAGGACAGGGTGGATACGCAGTATTTT
d_call: TRBD1
v_call: TRBV7-6
j_call: TRBJ2-3
clone_size: few

cdr3_aa: CASSPSQRGTGELFF
cdr3_nt: TGTGCCAGCTCTCCCTCCCAACGGGGCACCGGGGAGCTGTTTTTT
d_call: NA
v_call: TRBV27
j_call: TRBJ2-2
clone_size: many

cdr3_aa: CASSYSTQRGNTIYF
cdr3_nt: TGTGCCAGCAGTTACTCGACCCAGCGCGGAAACACCATATATTTT
d_call: NA
v_call: TRBV6-5
j_call: TRBJ1-3
clone_size: many

cdr3_aa: CASSIGGDQPQHF
cdr3_nt: TGTGCCAGCAGTATAGGGGGCGACCAGCCCCAGCATTTT
d_call: TRBD1
v_call: TRBV6-2/TRBV6-3
j_call: TRBJ1-5
clone_size: many

cdr3_aa: CASSRDGPGELFF
cdr3_nt: TGTGCCAGCAGCCGAGATGGACCCGGGGAGCTGTTTTTT
d_call: NA
v_call: TRBV3-1
j_call: TRBJ2-2
clone_size: many

cdr3_aa: CASSLELVGGNTEAFF
cdr3_nt: TGTGCCAGCAGCTTAGAATTGGTGGGGGGGAACACTGAAGCTTTCTTT
d_call: NA
v_call: TRBV7-2
j_call: TRBJ1-1
clone_size: many

cdr3_aa: CASSTGTGVNGANVLTF
cdr3_nt: TGTGCCAGCAGTACCGGGACAGGCGTTAATGGGGCCAACGTCCTGACTTTC
d_call: TRBD1
v_call: TRBV28
j_call: TRBJ2-6
clone_size: NA

cdr3_aa: CASRSPGTLSAGQPQHF
cdr3_nt: TGTGCCAGCAGATCCCCCGGGACACTCTCCGCCGGTCAGCCCCAGCATTTT
d_call: NA
v_call: TRBV6-2/TRBV6-3
j_call: TRBJ1-5
clone_size: NA

cdr3_aa: CASSEGYSQETQYF
cdr3_nt: TGTGCCAGCAGTGAAGGATATAGCCAAGAGACCCAGTACTTC
d_call: NA
v_call: TRBV2
j_call: TRBJ2-5
clone_size: many

cdr3_aa: CASSLTGIEGEAFF
cdr3_nt: TGTGCCAGCAGCTTAACAGGGATCGAGGGTGAAGCTTTCTTT
d_call: NA
v_call: TRBV7-2
j_call: TRBJ1-1
clone_size: many

cdr3_aa: CASSRASGPQGGYTF
cdr3_nt: TGTGCCAGCAGCCGCGCCTCAGGGCCTCAGGGTGGCTACACCTTC
d_call: NA
v_call: TRBV12-3/TRBV12-4
j_call: TRBJ1-2
clone_size: many

cdr3_aa: CSACPSGRMTDTQYF
cdr3_nt: TGCAGTGCATGTCCTAGCGGGAGGATGACAGATACGCAGTATTTT
d_call: TRBD2
v_call: TRBV20-1
j_call: TRBJ2-3
clone_size: many

cdr3_aa: CASSEGPPPQHF
cdr3_nt: TGTGCCAGCAGCGAGGGGCCTCCGCCCCAGCATTTT
d_call: NA
v_call: TRBV7-9
j_call: TRBJ1-5
clone_size: NA

cdr3_aa: CASSRAGTANTEAFF
cdr3_nt: TGCGCCAGCAGCAGAGCCGGGACAGCGAACACTGAAGCTTTCTTT
d_call: TRBD1
v_call: TRBV5-1
j_call: TRBJ1-1
clone_size: many

cdr3_aa: CASSQAGTDTQYF
cdr3_nt: TGTGCCAGCAGCCAAGCTGGCACAGATACGCAGTATTTT
d_call: NA
v_call: TRBV3-1
j_call: TRBJ2-3
clone_size: many

cdr3_aa: CSASGIGTDTQYF
cdr3_nt: TGCAGTGCTAGTGGTATAGGGACAGATACGCAGTATTTT
d_call: NA
v_call: TRBV20-1
j_call: TRBJ2-3
clone_size: many

cdr3_aa: CASSDVDRSEAFF
cdr3_nt: TGCGCCAGCAGCGACGTAGACAGGTCTGAAGCTTTCTTT
d_call: NA
v_call: TRBV5-1
j_call: TRBJ1-1
clone_size: many

cdr3_aa: CASSLGLAGGMNTGELFF
cdr3_nt: TGTGCCAGCAGCTTGGGTCTAGCGGGAGGGATGAACACCGGGGAGCTGTTTTTT
d_call: TRBD2
v_call: TRBV5-6
j_call: TRBJ2-2
clone_size: NA

cdr3_aa: CASSQEGGSNQPQHF
cdr3_nt: TGCGCCAGCAGCCAGGAGGGGGGGAGCAATCAGCCCCAGCATTTT
d_call: NA
v_call: TRBV4-1
j_call: TRBJ1-5
clone_size: medium-sized

cdr3_aa: CASSQDLGQGRGEQYF
cdr3_nt: TGCGCCAGCAGCCAAGACTTGGGACAGGGAAGAGGCGAGCAGTACTTC
d_call: TRBD1
v_call: TRBV4-3
j_call: TRBJ2-7
clone_size: many

cdr3_aa: CASSRTSGRLRGVEQFF
cdr3_nt: TGTGCCAGCAGCCGGACTAGCGGGAGGCTTAGAGGGGTTGAGCAGTTCTTC
d_call: TRBD2
v_call: TRBV11-2
j_call: TRBJ2-1
clone_size: many

cdr3_aa: CASSSPGTSGFTYEQYF
cdr3_nt: TGTGCCAGCAGTAGCCCTGGGACTAGCGGGTTCACCTACGAGCAGTACTTC
d_call: TRBD2
v_call: TRBV28
j_call: TRBJ2-7
clone_size: many

cdr3_aa: CASSLGVGNTEAFF
cdr3_nt: TGTGCCAGCAGCCTGGGGGTTGGGAACACTGAAGCTTTCTTT
d_call: NA
v_call: TRBV27
j_call: TRBJ1-1
clone_size: NA

cdr3_aa: CAFGRGAEAFF
cdr3_nt: TGTGCCTTCGGGAGGGGGGCTGAAGCTTTCTTT
d_call: NA
v_call: TRBV30
j_call: TRBJ1-1
clone_size: many

cdr3_aa: CASSLPRWQFF
cdr3_nt: TGTGCCAGCAGCTTGCCGCGATGGCAGTTCTTC
d_call: NA
v_call: TRBV7-7
j_call: TRBJ2-1
clone_size: few

cdr3_aa: CASSSLTSGANVLTF
cdr3_nt: TGCGCCAGCAGCTCGTTAACGTCTGGGGCCAACGTCCTGACTTTC
d_call: NA
v_call: TRBV5-1
j_call: TRBJ2-6
clone_size: many

cdr3_aa: CASSQELSNTGELFF
cdr3_nt: TGTGCCAGCAGCCAAGAGCTCTCGAACACCGGGGAGCTGTTTTTT
d_call: NA
v_call: TRBV4-2
j_call: TRBJ2-2
clone_size: many

cdr3_aa: CASRLAGAGEQYF
cdr3_nt: TGTGCCAGCAGGCTAGCGGGAGCAGGCGAGCAGTACTTC
d_call: TRBD2
v_call: TRBV27
j_call: TRBJ2-7
clone_size: many

cdr3_aa: CASSLEREYNEQFF
cdr3_nt: TGTGCCAGCAGCTTGGAGCGGGAGTACAATGAGCAGTTCTTC
d_call: TRBD2
v_call: TRBV5-4
j_call: TRBJ2-1
clone_size: many

cdr3_aa: CASSQVGLSYGYTF
cdr3_nt: TGTGCCAGCAGCCAAGTAGGCCTGAGCTATGGCTACACCTTC
d_call: NA
v_call: TRBV3-1
j_call: TRBJ1-2
clone_size: once

cdr3_aa: CASIGTSGSTDTQYF
cdr3_nt: TGTGCCAGCATCGGGACTAGCGGGAGCACAGATACGCAGTATTTT
d_call: TRBD2
v_call: TRBV6-1
j_call: TRBJ2-3
clone_size: few

cdr3_aa: CASSENGGRGYTF
cdr3_nt: TGTGCCAGCAGTGAAAACGGGGGTCGTGGCTACACCTTC
d_call: NA
v_call: TRBV25-1
j_call: TRBJ1-2
clone_size: many

cdr3_aa: CASSRRQNTGELFF
cdr3_nt: TGTGCCAGCAGCCGTAGACAGAACACCGGGGAGCTGTTTTTT
d_call: NA
v_call: TRBV16
j_call: TRBJ2-2
clone_size: many

cdr3_aa: CASSSGHNTEAFF
cdr3_nt: TGTGCCAGCAGTTCTGGACACAACACTGAAGCTTTCTTT
d_call: NA
v_call: TRBV12-3/TRBV12-4
j_call: TRBJ1-1
clone_size: NA

cdr3_aa: CASSQAGQHQPQHF
cdr3_nt: TGTGCCAGCAGCCAAGCCGGACAGCATCAGCCCCAGCATTTT
d_call: NA
v_call: TRBV3-1
j_call: TRBJ1-5
clone_size: many

cdr3_aa: CASSPRWTGAKTQYF
cdr3_nt: TGTGCCAGCAGCCCACGTTGGACAGGGGCCAAGACCCAGTACTTC
d_call: NA
v_call: TRBV21-1
j_call: TRBJ2-5
clone_size: NA

cdr3_aa: CASSGSRGDQETQYF
cdr3_nt: TGTGCCAGCAGTGGGTCAAGGGGTGACCAAGAGACCCAGTACTTC
d_call: NA
v_call: TRBV2
j_call: TRBJ2-5
clone_size: many

cdr3_aa: CASSKGRGTEAFF
cdr3_nt: TGCGCCAGCAGTAAGGGCAGGGGAACTGAAGCTTTCTTT
d_call: NA
v_call: TRBV10-1
j_call: TRBJ1-1
clone_size: few

cdr3_aa: CASRDQRGSTDTQYF
cdr3_nt: TGCGCCAGCAGAGACCAGCGGGGGAGCACAGATACGCAGTATTTT
d_call: TRBD2
v_call: TRBV5-1
j_call: TRBJ2-3
clone_size: many

cdr3_aa: CASSQDAGVPSYEQYF
cdr3_nt: TGCGCCAGCAGCCAAGATGCCGGGGTGCCCTCCTACGAGCAGTACTTC
d_call: NA
v_call: TRBV4-3
j_call: TRBJ2-7
clone_size: many

cdr3_aa: CASSPGAFEAFF
cdr3_nt: TGTGCCAGCTCACCGGGCGCTTTTGAAGCTTTCTTT
d_call: NA
v_call: TRBV18
j_call: TRBJ1-1
clone_size: NA

cdr3_aa: CASSLDSRSEQFF
cdr3_nt: TGTGCCAGCAGTTTAGATAGTCGCAGTGAGCAGTTCTTC
d_call: NA
v_call: TRBV27
j_call: TRBJ2-1
clone_size: many

cdr3_aa: CATSAGKETQYF
cdr3_nt: TGTGCCACCAGTGCAGGGAAGGAGACCCAGTACTTC
d_call: NA
v_call: TRBV24-1
j_call: TRBJ2-5
clone_size: many

cdr3_aa: CASRGTSGVSKHSYEQYF
cdr3_nt: TGTGCCAGCAGGGGGACTAGCGGGGTCTCCAAACACTCCTACGAGCAGTACTTC
d_call: TRBD2
v_call: TRBV28
j_call: TRBJ2-7
clone_size: many

cdr3_aa: CAWSATQSNYGYTF
cdr3_nt: TGTGCCTGGAGCGCAACGCAGAGCAACTATGGCTACACCTTC
d_call: NA
v_call: TRBV30
j_call: TRBJ1-2
clone_size: many

cdr3_aa: CASSLQGSGKYEQYF
cdr3_nt: TGTGCCAGCAGTCTACAGGGTTCCGGGAAGTACGAGCAGTACTTC
d_call: NA
v_call: TRBV27
j_call: TRBJ2-7
clone_size: many

cdr3_aa: CASSPNPRQPQHF
cdr3_nt: TGTGCCAGCTCACCAAACCCCCGGCAGCCCCAGCATTTT
d_call: NA
v_call: TRBV18
j_call: TRBJ1-5
clone_size: many

cdr3_aa: CASSDEWEGFASNSPLHF
cdr3_nt: TGTGCCAGCAGCGATGAATGGGAGGGGTTCGCGTCGAATTCACCCCTCCACTTT
d_call: NA
v_call: TRBV3-1
j_call: TRBJ1-6
clone_size: many

cdr3_aa: CASSARLAGGRFNEQFF
cdr3_nt: TGTGCCAGCAGTGCTCGACTAGCGGGAGGTCGTTTCAATGAGCAGTTCTTC
d_call: TRBD2
v_call: TRBV6-1
j_call: TRBJ2-1
clone_size: many

cdr3_aa: CASSLRVSLTPADTQYF
cdr3_nt: TGTGCCAGCAGCTTAAGGGTCTCTCTCACCCCCGCGGATACGCAGTATTTT
d_call: NA
v_call: TRBV9
j_call: TRBJ2-3
clone_size: many

cdr3_aa: CASSPPDRGRTEAFF
cdr3_nt: TGTGCCAGCTCACCACCCGACAGGGGGCGAACTGAAGCTTTCTTT
d_call: TRBD1
v_call: TRBV18
j_call: TRBJ1-1
clone_size: NA

cdr3_aa: CASTSFGGVYSGANVLTF
cdr3_nt: TGTGCCAGCACCTCGTTTGGGGGCGTCTACTCTGGGGCCAACGTCCTGACTTTC
d_call: NA
v_call: TRBV12-3/TRBV12-4
j_call: TRBJ2-6
clone_size: many